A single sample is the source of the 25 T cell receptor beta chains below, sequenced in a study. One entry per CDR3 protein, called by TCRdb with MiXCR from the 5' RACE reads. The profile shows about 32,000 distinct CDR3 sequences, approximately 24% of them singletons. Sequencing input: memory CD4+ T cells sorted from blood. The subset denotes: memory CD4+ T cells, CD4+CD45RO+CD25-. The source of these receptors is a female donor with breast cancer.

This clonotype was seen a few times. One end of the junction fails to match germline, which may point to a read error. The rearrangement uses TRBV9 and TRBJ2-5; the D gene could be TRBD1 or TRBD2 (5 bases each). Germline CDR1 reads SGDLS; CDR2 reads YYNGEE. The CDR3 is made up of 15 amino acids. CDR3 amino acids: CASSVGDAGQETQHF. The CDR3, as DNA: TGTGCCAGCAGCGTAGGGGACGCGGGCCAAGAGACCCAGCACTTC. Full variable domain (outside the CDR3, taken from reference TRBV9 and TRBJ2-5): DSGVTQTPKHLITATGQRVTLRCSPRSGDLSVYWYQQSLDQGLQFLIQYYNGEERAKGNILERFSAQQFPDLHSELNLSSLELGDSALYFCASSVGDAGQETQHFGPGTRLLVL.

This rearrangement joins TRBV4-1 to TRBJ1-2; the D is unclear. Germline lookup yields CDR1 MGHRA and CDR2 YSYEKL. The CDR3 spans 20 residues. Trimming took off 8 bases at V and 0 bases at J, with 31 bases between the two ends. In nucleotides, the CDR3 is TGCGCCAGCGGCCCTTCACTGACGGCTAAAACCGATTGGGCTAACTATGGCTACACCTTC. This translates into CASGPSLTAKTDWANYGYTF.

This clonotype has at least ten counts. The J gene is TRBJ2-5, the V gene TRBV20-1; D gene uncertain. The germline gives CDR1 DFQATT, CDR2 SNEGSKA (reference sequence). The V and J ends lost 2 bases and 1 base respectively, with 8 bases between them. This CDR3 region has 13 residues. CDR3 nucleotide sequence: TGCAGTGCTAGAAGGCGGCTCCAAGAGACCCAGTACTTC. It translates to CSARRRLQETQYF.

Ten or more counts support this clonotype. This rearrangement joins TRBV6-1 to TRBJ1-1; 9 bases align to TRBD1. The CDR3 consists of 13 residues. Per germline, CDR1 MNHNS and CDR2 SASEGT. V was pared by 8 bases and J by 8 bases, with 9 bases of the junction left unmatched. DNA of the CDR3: TGTGCCAGCGCCCTTAGGGACAGGGCGGAAGCTTTCTTT. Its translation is CASALRDRAEAFF.

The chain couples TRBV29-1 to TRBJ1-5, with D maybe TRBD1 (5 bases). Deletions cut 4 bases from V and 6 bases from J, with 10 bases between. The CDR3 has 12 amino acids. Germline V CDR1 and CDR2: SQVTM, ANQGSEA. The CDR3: CSVGDQGQPQHF. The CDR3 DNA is TGCAGCGTTGGAGATCAGGGTCAGCCCCAGCATTTT.

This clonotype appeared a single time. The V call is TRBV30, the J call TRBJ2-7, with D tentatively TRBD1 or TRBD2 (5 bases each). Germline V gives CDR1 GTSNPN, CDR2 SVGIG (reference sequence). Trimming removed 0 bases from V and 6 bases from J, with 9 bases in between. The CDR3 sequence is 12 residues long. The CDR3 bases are TGTGCCTGGAGTGTGGGGGTTGGCGAGCAGTACTTC. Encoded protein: CAWSVGVGEQYF.

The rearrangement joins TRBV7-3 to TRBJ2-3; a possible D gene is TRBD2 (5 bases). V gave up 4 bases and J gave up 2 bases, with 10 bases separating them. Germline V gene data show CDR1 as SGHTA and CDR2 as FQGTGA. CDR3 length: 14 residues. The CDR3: CASSCGLTTDTQYF. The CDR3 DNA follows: TGTGCCAGCAGCTGCGGGCTTACCACAGATACGCAGTATTTT.

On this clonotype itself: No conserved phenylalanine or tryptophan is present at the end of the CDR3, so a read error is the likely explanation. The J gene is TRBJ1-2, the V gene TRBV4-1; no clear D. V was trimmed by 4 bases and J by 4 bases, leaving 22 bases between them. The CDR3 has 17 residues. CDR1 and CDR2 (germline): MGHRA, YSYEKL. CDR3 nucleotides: TGCGCCAGCAGCCTACAGAGTGCCGGTGGAGCCGGCTATGGCTACACCCTC. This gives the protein CASSLQSAGGAGYGYTL.

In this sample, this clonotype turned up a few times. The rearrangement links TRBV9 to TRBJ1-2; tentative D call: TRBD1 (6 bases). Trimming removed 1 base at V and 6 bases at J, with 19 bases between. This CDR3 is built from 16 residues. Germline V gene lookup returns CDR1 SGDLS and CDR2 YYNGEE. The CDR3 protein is CASSVFAHGGEDGYTF. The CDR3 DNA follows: TGTGCCAGCAGCGTATTCGCTCATGGGGGCGAAGATGGCTACACCTTC. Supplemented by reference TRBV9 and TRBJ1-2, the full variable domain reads DSGVTQTPKHLITATGQRVTLRCSPRSGDLSVYWYQQSLDQGLQFLIQYYNGEERAKGNILERFSAQQFPDLHSELNLSSLELGDSALYFCASSVFAHGGEDGYTFGSGTRLTVV.

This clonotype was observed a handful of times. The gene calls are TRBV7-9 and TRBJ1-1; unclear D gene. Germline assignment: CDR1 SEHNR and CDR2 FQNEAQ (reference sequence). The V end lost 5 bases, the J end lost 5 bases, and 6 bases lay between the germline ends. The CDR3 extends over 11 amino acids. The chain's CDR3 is CASSPTTEAFF. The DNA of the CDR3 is TGTGCCAGCAGCCCGACAACTGAAGCTTTCTTT. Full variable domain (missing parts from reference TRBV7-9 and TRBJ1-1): DTGVSQNPRHKITKRGQNVTFRCDPISEHNRLYWYRQTLGQGPEFLTYFQNEAQLEKSRLLSDRFSAERPKGSFSTLEIQRTEQGDSAMYLCASSPTTEAFFGQGTRLTVV.

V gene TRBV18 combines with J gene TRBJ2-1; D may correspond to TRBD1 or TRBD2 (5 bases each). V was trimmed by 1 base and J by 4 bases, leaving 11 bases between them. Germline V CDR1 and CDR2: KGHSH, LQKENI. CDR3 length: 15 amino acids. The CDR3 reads CASSPQKGRYNEQFF. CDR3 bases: TGTGCCAGCTCACCACAGAAGGGACGATACAATGAGCAGTTCTTC.

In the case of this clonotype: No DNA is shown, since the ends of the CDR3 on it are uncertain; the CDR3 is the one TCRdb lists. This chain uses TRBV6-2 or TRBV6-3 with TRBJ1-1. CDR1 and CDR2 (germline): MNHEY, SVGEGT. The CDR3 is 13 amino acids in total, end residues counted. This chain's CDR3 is CASSSGRRTEAFF.

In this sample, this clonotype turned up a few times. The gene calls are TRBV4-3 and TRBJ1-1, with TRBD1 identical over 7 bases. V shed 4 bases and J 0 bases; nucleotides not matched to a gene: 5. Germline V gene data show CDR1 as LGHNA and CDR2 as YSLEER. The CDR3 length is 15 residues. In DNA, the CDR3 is TGCGCCAGCAGCCGCAAACAGGGGATGAACACTGAAGCTTTCTTT. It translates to CASSRKQGMNTEAFF.

The CDR3 DNA follows: TGCAGTGCTCGAAGTGTGGATGGCTACACCTTC. This translates into CSARSVDGYTF. The rearrangement links TRBV20-1 to TRBJ1-2, with D hard to call. Germline CDR1 and CDR2: DFQATT and SNEGSKA (reference sequence). The CDR3 covers 11 residues. With 5 bases removed from V and 6 bases from J, the gap between germline ends came to 10 bases.

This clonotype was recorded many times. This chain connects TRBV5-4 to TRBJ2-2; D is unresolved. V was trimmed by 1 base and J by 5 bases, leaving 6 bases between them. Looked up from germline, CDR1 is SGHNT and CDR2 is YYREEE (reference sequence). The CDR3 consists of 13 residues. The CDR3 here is CASSLPTTGELFF. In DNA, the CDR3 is TGTGCCAGCAGCTTGCCAACTACCGGGGAGCTGTTTTTT.

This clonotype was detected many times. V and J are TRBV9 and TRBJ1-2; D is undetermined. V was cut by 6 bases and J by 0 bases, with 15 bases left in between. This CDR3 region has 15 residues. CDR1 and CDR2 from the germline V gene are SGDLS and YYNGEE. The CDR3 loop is CASTSVPRANYGYTF. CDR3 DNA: TGTGCCAGCACCTCAGTCCCGAGGGCTAACTATGGCTACACCTTC.

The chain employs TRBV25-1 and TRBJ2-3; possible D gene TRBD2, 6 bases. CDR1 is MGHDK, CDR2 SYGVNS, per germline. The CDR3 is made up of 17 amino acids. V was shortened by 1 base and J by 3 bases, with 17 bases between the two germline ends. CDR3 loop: CASSESGWAAGTDTQYF. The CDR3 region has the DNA TGTGCCAGCAGTGAATCAGGGTGGGCAGCGGGTACAGATACGCAGTATTTT.

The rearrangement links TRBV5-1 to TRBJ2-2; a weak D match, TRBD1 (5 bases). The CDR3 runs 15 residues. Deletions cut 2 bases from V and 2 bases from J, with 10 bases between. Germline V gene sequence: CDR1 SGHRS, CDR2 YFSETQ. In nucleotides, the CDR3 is TGCGCCAGCAGCTTCGGACAAAGCAACACCGGGGAGCTGTTTTTT. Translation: CASSFGQSNTGELFF.

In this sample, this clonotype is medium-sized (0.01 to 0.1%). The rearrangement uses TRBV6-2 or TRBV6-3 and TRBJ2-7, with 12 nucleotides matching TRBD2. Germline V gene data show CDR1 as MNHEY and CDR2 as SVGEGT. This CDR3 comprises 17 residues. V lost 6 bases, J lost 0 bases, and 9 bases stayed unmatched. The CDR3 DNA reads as TGTGCCAGCAGATCCGGGACTAGCGGGTTGAGCTCCTACGAGCAGTACTTC. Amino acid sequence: CASRSGTSGLSSYEQYF.

The CDR3 region is CASGGTSGDNEQFF. CDR3 DNA sequence: TGTGCCAGCGGGGGGACTAGCGGAGACAATGAGCAGTTCTTC. The J gene is TRBJ2-1, the V gene TRBV27; 11 bases match TRBD2. The CDR3 sequence is 14 residues long. V gave up 8 bases and J gave up 5 bases; unmatched junction bases: 5. CDR1 is MNHEY, CDR2 SMNVEV, per germline (reference sequence).

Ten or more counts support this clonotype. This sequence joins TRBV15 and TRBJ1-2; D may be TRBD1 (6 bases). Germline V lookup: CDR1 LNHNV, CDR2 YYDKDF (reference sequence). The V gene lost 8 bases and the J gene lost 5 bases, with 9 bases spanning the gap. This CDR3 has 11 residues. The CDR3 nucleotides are TGTGCCACCCAGGACAGATATGGCTACACCTTC. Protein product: CATQDRYGYTF.

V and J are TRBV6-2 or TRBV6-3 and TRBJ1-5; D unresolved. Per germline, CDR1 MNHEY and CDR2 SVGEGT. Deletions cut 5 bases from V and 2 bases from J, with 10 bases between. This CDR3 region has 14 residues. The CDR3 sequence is CASSTRGGNQPQHF. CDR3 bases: TGTGCCAGCAGTACCCGCGGGGGCAATCAGCCCCAGCATTTT.

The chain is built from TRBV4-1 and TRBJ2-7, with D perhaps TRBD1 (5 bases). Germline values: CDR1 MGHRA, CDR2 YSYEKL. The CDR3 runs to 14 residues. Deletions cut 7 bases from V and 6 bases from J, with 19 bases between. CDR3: CASTLGPNPAEQYF. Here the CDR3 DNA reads TGCGCCAGCACCCTGGGGCCCAATCCTGCCGAGCAGTACTTC.

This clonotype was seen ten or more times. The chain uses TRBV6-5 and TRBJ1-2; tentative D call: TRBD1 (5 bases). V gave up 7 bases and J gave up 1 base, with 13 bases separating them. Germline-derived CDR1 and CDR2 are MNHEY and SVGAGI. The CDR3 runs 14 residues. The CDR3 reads CASISGGGNYGYTF. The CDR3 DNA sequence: TGTGCCAGCATTTCGGGGGGAGGTAACTATGGCTACACCTTC.

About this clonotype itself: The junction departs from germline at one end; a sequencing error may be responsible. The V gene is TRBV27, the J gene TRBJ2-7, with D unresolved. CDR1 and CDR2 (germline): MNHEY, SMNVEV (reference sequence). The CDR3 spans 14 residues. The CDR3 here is CAGSFGHMVYEQYF. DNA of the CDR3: TGTGCCGGCAGTTTCGGGCATATGGTCTACGAGCAGTACTTC.